This entry lists 2 T cell receptor beta chains sequenced from one sample in a study of Ad26.COV2.S vaccination and SARS-CoV-2 variants. Only in-frame clones appear in the TCRdb table, and some are missing; sequencing was by immunoSEQ multiplex PCR. Of around 450,000 clones in the sample, around nine tenths are singletons; the top ten hold roughly 4%. The treatment here: about 20 received Ad26.COV2.S at low or high dose, single or two shots; roughly 5 received placebo; per-sample allocation not given. After the first vaccine or placebo injection, samples were drawn on day 63. The input for sequencing was peripheral blood, taken in a trial of Ad26.COV2.S vaccine versus placebo. These receptors all come from a person between 18 and 59 years old who received the Ad26.COV2.S COVID-19 vaccine or a placebo.

This chain links TRBV11-3 with TRBJ2-1; 13 nucleotides line up with TRBD2. V lost 4 bases, J lost 5 bases, and 2 bases stayed unmatched. CDR1 and CDR2 (germline): SGHNT, YENEEA. The CDR3 covers 15 residues. The CDR3 spells CASSSGLAGDNEQFF. Here the CDR3 DNA reads TGTGCCAGCAGCTCCGGACTAGCGGGAGACAATGAGCAGTTCTTC.

This chain connects TRBV9 to TRBJ1-6; D unclear. Germline V lookup: CDR1 SGDLS, CDR2 YYNGEE. Trimming pared 3 bases from V and 3 bases from J, leaving 4 bases between. The CDR3 has 13 amino acids. DNA of the CDR3: TGTGCCAGCAGCGCAGACTATAATTCACCCCTCCACTTT. Protein product: CASSADYNSPLHF. Combining the CDR3 with reference TRBV9 and TRBJ1-6 gives the whole variable domain DSGVTQTPKHLITATGQRVTLRCSPRSGDLSVYWYQQSLDQGLQFLIQYYNGEERAKGNILERFSAQQFPDLHSELNLSSLELGDSALYFCASSADYNSPLHFGNGTRLTVT.